One sample yielded the 2 T cell receptor beta chains listed below, sequenced in a study of T-cell reconstitution after alpha-beta-depleted transplantation in children. Unique molecular identifiers were incorporated when the TCRbeta library was constructed. TCRdb redid the calling of the PCR reads with MiXCR, one entry per CDR3 protein. The sample records some 550,000 distinct CDR3 sequences, 23% being singletons. This material consisted of PBMCs, mostly from graft donor cells, taken 360 days after TCRalphabeta/CD19-depleted stem cell transplant. These receptor sequences come from a boy under two years old who had a stem cell transplant for acute myeloid leukemia, so the T cells may come from the graft donor.

This chain connects TRBV7-8 to TRBJ2-3; D gene unclear. Germline V CDR1 and CDR2: SGHVS, FQNEAQ. V lost 3 bases and J 0 bases, leaving 13 bases between the germline ends. This CDR3 spans 16 amino acids. The CDR3 nucleotides read TGTGCCAGCAGCTTCGGATCCATTCCTAGCACAGATACGCAGTATTTT. This translates into CASSFGSIPSTDTQYF.

This clonotype was seen a few times. V usage is TRBV6-1 and J usage is TRBJ2-7; D not certain. This CDR3 is 11 amino acids long. Germline CDR1 is MNHNS and CDR2 is SASEGT. V was pared by 6 bases and J by 8 bases, with 11 bases between. The CDR3 spells CASSSDRQQYV. In DNA form, the CDR3 reads TGTGCCAGCAGCTCCGATCGTCAGCAGTACGTC.